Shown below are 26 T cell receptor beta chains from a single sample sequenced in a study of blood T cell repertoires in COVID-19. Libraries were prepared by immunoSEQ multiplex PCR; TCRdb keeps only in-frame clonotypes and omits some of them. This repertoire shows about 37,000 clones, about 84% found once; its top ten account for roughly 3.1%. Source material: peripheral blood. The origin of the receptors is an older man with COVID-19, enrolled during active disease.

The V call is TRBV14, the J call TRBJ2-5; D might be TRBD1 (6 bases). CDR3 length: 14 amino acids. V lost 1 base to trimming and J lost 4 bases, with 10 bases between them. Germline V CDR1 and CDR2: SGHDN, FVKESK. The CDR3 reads CASSQGRGGETQYF. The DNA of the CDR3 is TGTGCCAGCAGCCAAGGACGAGGGGGAGAGACCCAGTACTTC. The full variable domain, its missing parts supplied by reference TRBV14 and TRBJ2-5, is EAGVTQFPSHSVIEKGQTVTLRCDPISGHDNLYWYRRVMGKEIKFLLHFVKESKQDESGMPNNRFLAERTGGTYSTLKVQPAELEDSGVYFCASSQGRGGETQYFGPGTRLLVL.

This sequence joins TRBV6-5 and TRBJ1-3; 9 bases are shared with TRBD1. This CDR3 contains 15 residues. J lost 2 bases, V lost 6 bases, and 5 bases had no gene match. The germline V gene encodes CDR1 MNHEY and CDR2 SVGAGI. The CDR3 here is CASSRDRVTGNTIYF. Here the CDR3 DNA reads TGTGCCAGCAGCCGGGACAGGGTAACTGGAAACACCATATATTTT.

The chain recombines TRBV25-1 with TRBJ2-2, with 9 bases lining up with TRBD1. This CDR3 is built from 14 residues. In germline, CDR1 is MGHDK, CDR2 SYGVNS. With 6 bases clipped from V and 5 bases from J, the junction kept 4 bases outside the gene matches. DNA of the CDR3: TGTGCCAGCAGGGACAGGGGAAGAACCGGGGAGCTGTTTTTT. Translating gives CASRDRGRTGELFF.

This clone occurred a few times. The chain's CDR3 is CASTPRGTSAYEQYF. The CDR3, as DNA: TGTGCCAGCACCCCTCGGGGGACTAGTGCCTACGAGCAGTACTTC. The chain employs TRBV6-2 or TRBV6-3 and TRBJ2-7; 8 bases map to TRBD2. V dropped 7 bases and J dropped 2; count of bases not matched to a gene: 10. The CDR3 runs 15 residues. Per the germline V gene, CDR1 is MNHEY and CDR2 is SVGEGT.

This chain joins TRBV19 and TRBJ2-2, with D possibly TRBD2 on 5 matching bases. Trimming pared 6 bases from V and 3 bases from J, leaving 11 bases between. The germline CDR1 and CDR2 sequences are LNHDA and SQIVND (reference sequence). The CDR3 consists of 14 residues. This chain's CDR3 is CASRWTADTGELFF. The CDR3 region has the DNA TGTGCCAGTAGATGGACTGCCGACACCGGGGAGCTGTTTTTT.

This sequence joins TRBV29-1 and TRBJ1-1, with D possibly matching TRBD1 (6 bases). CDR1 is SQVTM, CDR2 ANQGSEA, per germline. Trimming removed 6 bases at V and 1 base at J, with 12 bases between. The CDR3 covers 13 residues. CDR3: CSVPRDTNTEAFF. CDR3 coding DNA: TGCAGCGTGCCCCGGGACACGAACACTGAAGCTTTCTTT.

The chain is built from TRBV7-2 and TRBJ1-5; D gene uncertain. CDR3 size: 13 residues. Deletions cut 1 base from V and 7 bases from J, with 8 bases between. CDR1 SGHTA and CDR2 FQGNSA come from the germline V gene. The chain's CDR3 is CASSLVAVQPQHF. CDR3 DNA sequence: TGTGCCAGCAGCTTAGTAGCGGTGCAGCCCCAGCATTTT.

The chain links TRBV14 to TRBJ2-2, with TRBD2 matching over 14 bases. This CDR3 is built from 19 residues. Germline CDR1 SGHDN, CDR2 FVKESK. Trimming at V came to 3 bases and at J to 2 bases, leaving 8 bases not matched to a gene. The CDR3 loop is CASSQEGLAGVGNTGELFF. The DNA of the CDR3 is TGTGCCAGCAGCCAGGAGGGACTAGCGGGAGTTGGAAACACCGGGGAGCTGTTTTTT.

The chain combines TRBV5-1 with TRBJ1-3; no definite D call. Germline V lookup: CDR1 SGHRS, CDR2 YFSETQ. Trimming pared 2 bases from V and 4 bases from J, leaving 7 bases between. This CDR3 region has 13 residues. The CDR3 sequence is CASSLSTGNTIYF. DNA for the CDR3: TGCGCCAGCAGCTTAAGTACAGGAAACACCATATATTTT.

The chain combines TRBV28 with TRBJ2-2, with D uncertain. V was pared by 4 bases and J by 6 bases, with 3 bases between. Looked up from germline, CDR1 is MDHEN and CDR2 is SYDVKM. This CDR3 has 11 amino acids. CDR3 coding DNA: TGTGCCAGCAGTTCTCCCGGGGAGCTGTTTTTT. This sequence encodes CASSSPGELFF.

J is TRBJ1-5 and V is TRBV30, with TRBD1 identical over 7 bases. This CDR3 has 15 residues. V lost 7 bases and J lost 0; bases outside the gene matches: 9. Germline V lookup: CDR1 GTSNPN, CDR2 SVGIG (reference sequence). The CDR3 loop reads CASYRGQYSNQPQHF. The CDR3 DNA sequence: TGTGCCTCTTACCGGGGACAGTATAGCAATCAGCCCCAGCATTTT.

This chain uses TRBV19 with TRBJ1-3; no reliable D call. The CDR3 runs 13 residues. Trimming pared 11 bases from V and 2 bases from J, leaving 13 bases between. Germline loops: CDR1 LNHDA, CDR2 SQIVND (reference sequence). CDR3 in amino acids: CAVRADPGNTIYF. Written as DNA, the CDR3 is TGTGCCGTTAGAGCGGACCCTGGAAACACCATATATTTT.

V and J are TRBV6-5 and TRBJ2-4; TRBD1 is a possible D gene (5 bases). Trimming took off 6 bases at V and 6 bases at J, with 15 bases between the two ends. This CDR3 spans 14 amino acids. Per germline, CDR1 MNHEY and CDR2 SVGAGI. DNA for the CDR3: TGTGCCAGCAGCCTCGACAGAGCCCCAAACATTCAGTACTTC. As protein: CASSLDRAPNIQYF.

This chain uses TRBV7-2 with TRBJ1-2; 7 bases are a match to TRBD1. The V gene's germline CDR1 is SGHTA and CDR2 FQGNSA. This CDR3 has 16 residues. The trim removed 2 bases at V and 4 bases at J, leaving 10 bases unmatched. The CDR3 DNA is TGTGCCAGCAGCTTACTCACATCGACAGGGATCTATGGCTACACCTTC. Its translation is CASSLLTSTGIYGYTF.

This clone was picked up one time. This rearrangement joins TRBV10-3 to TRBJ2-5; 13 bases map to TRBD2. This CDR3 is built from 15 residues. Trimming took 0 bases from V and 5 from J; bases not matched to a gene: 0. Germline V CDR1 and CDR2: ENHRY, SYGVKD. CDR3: CAISESTSGRETQYF. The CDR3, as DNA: TGTGCCATCAGTGAGTCGACTAGCGGGAGGGAGACCCAGTACTTC.

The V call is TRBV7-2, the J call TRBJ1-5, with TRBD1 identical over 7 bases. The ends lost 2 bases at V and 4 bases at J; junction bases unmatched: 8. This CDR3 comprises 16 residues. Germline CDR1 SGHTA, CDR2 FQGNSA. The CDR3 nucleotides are TGTGCCAGCAGCTTATTTGGGACAGAGGGGAATCAGCCCCAGCATTTT. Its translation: CASSLFGTEGNQPQHF.

CDR3 residues: CATSDLKTGGWEQFF. In DNA, the CDR3 is TGTGCCACCAGTGATTTGAAAACAGGGGGCTGGGAGCAGTTCTTC. The V and J genes are TRBV24-1 and TRBJ2-1, with 9 bases lining up with TRBD1. Germline V gene sequence: CDR1 KGHDR, CDR2 SFDVKD. The V gene end was trimmed by 0 bases and the J gene end by 10 bases; junction bases not matched to a gene: 6. CDR3 size: 15 residues.

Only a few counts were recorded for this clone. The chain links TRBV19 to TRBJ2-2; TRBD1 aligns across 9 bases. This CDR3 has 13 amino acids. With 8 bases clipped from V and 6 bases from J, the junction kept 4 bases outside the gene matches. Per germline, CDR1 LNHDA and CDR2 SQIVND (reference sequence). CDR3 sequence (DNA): TGTGCCAGTTCGGGACAGGGTGCCGGGGAGCTGTTTTTT. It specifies CASSGQGAGELFF. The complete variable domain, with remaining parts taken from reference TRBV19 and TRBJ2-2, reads DGGITQSPKYLFRKEGQNVTLSCEQNLNHDAMYWYRQDPGQGLRLIYYSQIVNDFQKGDIAEGYSVSREKKESFPLTVTSAQKNPTAFYLCASSGQGAGELFFGEGSRLTVL.

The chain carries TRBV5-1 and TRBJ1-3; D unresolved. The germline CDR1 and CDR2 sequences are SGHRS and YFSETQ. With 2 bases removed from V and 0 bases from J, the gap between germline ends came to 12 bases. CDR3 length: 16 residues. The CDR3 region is CASSFKAAASGNTIYF. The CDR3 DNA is TGCGCCAGCAGCTTTAAGGCGGCGGCCTCTGGAAACACCATATATTTT.

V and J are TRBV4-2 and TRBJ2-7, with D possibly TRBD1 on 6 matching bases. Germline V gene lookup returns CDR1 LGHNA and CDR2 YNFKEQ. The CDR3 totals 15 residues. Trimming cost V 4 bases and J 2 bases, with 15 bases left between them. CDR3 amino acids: CASSRSRTDTYEQYF. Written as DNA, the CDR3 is TGTGCCAGCAGCCGAAGTCGGACAGACACCTACGAGCAGTACTTC.

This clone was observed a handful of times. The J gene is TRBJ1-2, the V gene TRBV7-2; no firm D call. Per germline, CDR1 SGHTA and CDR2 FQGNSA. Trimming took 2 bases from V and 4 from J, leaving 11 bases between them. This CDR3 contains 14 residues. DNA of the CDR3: TGTGCCAGCAGCTTACCAGGAGGTGGCTATGGCTACACCTTC. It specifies CASSLPGGGYGYTF.

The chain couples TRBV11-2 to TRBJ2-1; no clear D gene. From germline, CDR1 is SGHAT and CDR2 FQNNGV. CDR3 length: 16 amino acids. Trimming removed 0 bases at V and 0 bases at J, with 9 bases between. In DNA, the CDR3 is TGTGCCAGCAGCTTAGAACGGTCGAGCTCCTACAATGAGCAGTTCTTC. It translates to CASSLERSSSYNEQFF.

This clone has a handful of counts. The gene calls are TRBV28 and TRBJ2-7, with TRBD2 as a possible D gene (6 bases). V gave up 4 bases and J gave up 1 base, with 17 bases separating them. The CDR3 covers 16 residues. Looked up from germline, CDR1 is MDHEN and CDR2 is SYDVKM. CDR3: CASSYPTGLGSYEQYF. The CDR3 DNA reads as TGTGCCAGCAGTTACCCGACGGGACTGGGATCCTACGAGCAGTACTTC.

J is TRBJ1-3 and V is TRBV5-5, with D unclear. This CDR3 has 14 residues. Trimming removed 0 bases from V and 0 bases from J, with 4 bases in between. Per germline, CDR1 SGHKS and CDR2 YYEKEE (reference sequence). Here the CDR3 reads CASSLGSSGNTIYF. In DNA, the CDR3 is TGTGCCAGCAGCTTGGGCAGCTCTGGAAACACCATATATTTT. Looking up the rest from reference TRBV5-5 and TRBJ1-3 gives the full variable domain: DAGVTQSPTHLIKTRGQQVTLRCSPISGHKSVSWYQQVLGQGPQFIFQYYEKEERGRGNFPDRFSARQFPNYSSELNVNALLLGDSALYLCASSLGSSGNTIYFGEGSWLTVV.

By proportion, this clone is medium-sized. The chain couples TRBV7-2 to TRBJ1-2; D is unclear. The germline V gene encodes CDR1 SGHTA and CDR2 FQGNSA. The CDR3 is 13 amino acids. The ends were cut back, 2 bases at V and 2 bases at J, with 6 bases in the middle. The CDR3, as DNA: TGTGCCAGCAGCTTACTCGAGAACTATGGCTACACCTTC. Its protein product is CASSLLENYGYTF.

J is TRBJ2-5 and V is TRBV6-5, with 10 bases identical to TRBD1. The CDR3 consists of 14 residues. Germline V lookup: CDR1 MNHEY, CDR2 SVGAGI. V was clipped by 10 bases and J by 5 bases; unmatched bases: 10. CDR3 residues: CATSRGQGMETQYF. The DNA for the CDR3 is TGTGCCACCTCCCGGGGACAGGGGATGGAGACCCAGTACTTC.